A selection of T cell receptor beta chains follows, all from one sample in a study of Graves' ophthalmopathy and Graves' hyperthyroidism. TCRdb re-analysed the multiplex PCR reads in MiXCR, keeping a single row per CDR3 protein. This sample yields around 1.1 million distinct CDR3 sequences, of which less than 45% are seen a single time; approximately 10% belongs to the top ten. Sequenced sample: peripheral blood or thyroid tissue (not recorded which). The receptors derive from an adult man with Graves' hyperthyroidism. Both conserved end residues are part of each CDR3. D genes are given only for firm matches. Size values are once, few and many counts, or a class for expanded clones, and some rows have none.

D | J | V | size | CDR3 | DNA
NA | TRBJ2-7 | TRBV20-1 | many | CSASIPGQGEQYF | TGCAGTGCTAGCATTCCAGGTCAGGGCGAGCAGTACTTC
TRBD1 | TRBJ1-2 | TRBV5-1 | many | CASRPGQDGYTF | TGCGCCAGCAGACCCGGACAGGATGGCTACACCTTC
NA | TRBJ1-4 | TRBV10-3 | many | CAISASKLQGANEKLFF | TGTGCCATCAGTGCTTCTAAATTGCAGGGTGCGAATGAAAAACTGTTTTTT
TRBD1 | TRBJ1-5 | TRBV6-5 | NA | CASSDRGDRFSNQPQHF | TGTGCCAGCAGTGACAGGGGGGATAGATTTAGCAATCAGCCCCAGCATTTT
NA | TRBJ1-2 | TRBV19 | NA | CASTNGGIGYTF | TGTGCCAGCACGAACGGGGGGATCGGCTACACCTTC
NA | TRBJ2-5 | TRBV12-3/TRBV12-4 | many | CASSLGQGMGETQYF | TGTGCCAGCAGTTTAGGTCAGGGGATGGGAGAGACCCAGTACTTC
NA | TRBJ1-5 | TRBV12-3/TRBV12-4 | many | CASSPGGPPNQPQHF | TGTGCCAGCAGCCCAGGAGGGCCGCCCAATCAGCCCCAGCATTTT
TRBD1 | TRBJ1-1 | TRBV29-1 | many | CSVRTGGPEAFF | TGCAGTGTGAGGACAGGGGGGCCTGAAGCTTTCTTT
TRBD1 | TRBJ1-2 | TRBV29-1 | NA | CSVIPGQQAGAYGYTF | TGCAGCGTTATACCGGGACAGCAGGCGGGGGCGTATGGCTACACCTTC
TRBD1 | TRBJ2-2 | TRBV9 | NA | CASSSGTGGGGELFF | TGTGCCAGCAGCTCCGGGACAGGGGGCGGCGGGGAGCTGTTTTTT
TRBD2 | TRBJ2-2 | TRBV10-3 | once | CAIRDSGVNTGELFF | TGTGCCATCAGAGATAGCGGGGTGAACACCGGGGAGCTGTTTTTT
NA | TRBJ1-1 | TRBV20-1 | many | CSARDGQGTNTEAFF | TGCAGTGCTAGAGATGGGCAGGGGACGAACACTGAAGCTTTCTTT
NA | TRBJ2-5 | TRBV24-1 | once | CAPGGGETQYF | TGTGCCCCCGGGGGCGGGGAGACCCAGTACTTC
NA | TRBJ2-2 | TRBV7-8 | few | CASSLSGSPGELFF | TGTGCCAGCAGCTTATCTGGTTCGCCCGGGGAGCTGTTTTTT
NA | TRBJ2-7 | TRBV7-8 | many | CASSPSAGEQYF | TGTGCCAGCAGCCCGAGTGCTGGCGAGCAGTACTTC
NA | TRBJ1-2 | TRBV29-1 | many | CSVVKEGYTF | TGCAGCGTTGTTAAGGAGGGCTACACCTTC
TRBD1 | TRBJ1-2 | TRBV7-9 | NA | CASSQQGKNNYGYTF | TGTGCCAGCAGCCAACAGGGGAAGAATAACTATGGCTACACCTTC
TRBD2 | TRBJ2-7 | TRBV20-1 | NA | CSARGLGLAGAPNAYEQYF | TGCAGTGCTAGAGGTTTGGGGCTAGCGGGAGCTCCCAACGCCTACGAGCAGTACTTC
TRBD1 | TRBJ2-2 | TRBV9 | NA | CASSVAVTGGTGELFF | TGTGCCAGCAGCGTAGCGGTGACAGGGGGCACCGGGGAGCTGTTTTTT
NA | TRBJ2-5 | TRBV6-5 | many | CASSYPRDGGWETQYF | TGTGCCAGCAGTTACCCAAGGGACGGCGGATGGGAGACCCAGTACTTC